Listed below are T cell receptor beta chains from one sample, sequenced in a study of cytomegalovirus exposure and HLA in healthy donors. The protocol was immunoSEQ multiplex PCR, while the TCRdb copy is restricted to in-frame clones and leaves out a portion. The repertoire holds more than 300,000 clones, with just over 85% as singletons. The material sequenced was PBMCs. The receptor source for this set is a woman between 18 and 30 years old in good health and CMV-seronegative. CDR3s include the opening cysteine and the closing phenylalanine or tryptophan. Each record gives: clone size, D gene, V gene, J gene, CDR3 DNA, CDR3 protein. The D gene is left open where the match is weak. The size field is filled for only some rows; it gives once, few, many or a size class.

>-|-|TRBV28|TRBJ2-1
TGTGCCAGCAGTTTATTACAGACCAATGAGCAGTTCTTC
CASSLLQTNEQFF
>-|TRBD2|TRBV7-2|TRBJ2-2
TGTGCCAGCAGGCCCGGGGTAGCGGGGGGGGAGCTGTTTTTT
CASRPGVAGGELFF
>-|TRBD1|TRBV2|TRBJ2-1
TGTGCCAGCAGGGGACAGGGAACTTATACCTACAATGAGCAGTTCTTC
CASRGQGTYTYNEQFF
>-|TRBD1|TRBV7-2|TRBJ2-5
TGTGCCAGCAGCTATACAGGGGTGGAGACCCAGTACTTC
CASSYTGVETQYF
>-|-|TRBV7-9|TRBJ1-1
TGTGCCAGCAGCTTAGCCGGAGCGAACACTGAAGCTTTCTTT
CASSLAGANTEAFF
>-|TRBD2|TRBV6-1|TRBJ2-4
TGTGCCAGCAGGGAGCCTAGCGGGGGCAAAAACATTCAGTACTTC
CASREPSGGKNIQYF
>-|TRBD2|TRBV7-6|TRBJ2-1
TGTGCCAGCAGCTTAGGTTTAGCGGGAGGTTTCGTGACGAATGAGCAGTTCTTC
CASSLGLAGGFVTNEQFF
>-|TRBD1|TRBV30|TRBJ1-3
TGTGCCTGGAGTGTAGGGGACAGAAATAGAAACACCATATATTTT
CAWSVGDRNRNTIYF
>-|-|TRBV11-3|TRBJ2-7
TGTGCCAGCAGCTTAGATGGCGGTTACGAGCAGTACTTC
CASSLDGGYEQYF
>-|-|TRBV6-1|TRBJ2-3
TGTGCCAGCGGGGAGGGGGACGACACAGATACGCAGTATTTT
CASGEGDDTDTQYF
>-|TRBD1|TRBV6-5|TRBJ1-2
TGTGCCAGCAGTTACGTATGGGGACAGGGGTATGGCTACACCTTC
CASSYVWGQGYGYTF
>few|TRBD1|TRBV11-1|TRBJ2-7
TGTGCCAGCAGCCGGGACAGGGGCCACGAGCAGTACTTC
CASSRDRGHEQYF
>few|TRBD2|TRBV9|TRBJ2-7
TGTGCCAGCAGCGGGAGGGACTATTTGAGCGAGCAGTACTTC
CASSGRDYLSEQYF
>-|-|TRBV2|TRBJ1-1
TGTGCCAGCAGTGAAGGAAGCGCTGAAGCTTTCTTT
CASSEGSAEAFF
>-|TRBD1|TRBV9|TRBJ2-7
TGTGCCAGCAGCGATCGGACAGGGAAGGAGCAGTACTTC
CASSDRTGKEQYF
>-|-|TRBV28|TRBJ2-7
TGTGCCAGCACCCCGATTGGGCGAGGGAGGTACGAGCAGTACTTC
CASTPIGRGRYEQYF
>-|-|TRBV7-9|TRBJ2-7
TGTGCCAGCAGCTTAGCGGGGGCGACCAGCTCCTACGAGCAGTACTTC
CASSLAGATSSYEQYF
>once|-|TRBV4-3|TRBJ1-4
TGCGCCAGCAGCCAAGAGGGTGGAAGAGGGAAACTGTTTTTT
CASSQEGGRGKLFF
>-|-|TRBV2|TRBJ1-1
TGTGCCAGCAGTGGTGACGGGTACACTGAAGCTTTCTTT
CASSGDGYTEAFF
>-|-|TRBV27|TRBJ2-1
TGTGCCAGCAAAGGGGGAGAGATGTGGCAGTTCTTC
CASKGGEMWQFF
>once|TRBD1|TRBV6-5|TRBJ2-7
TGTGCCAGCAGCCGGGACAGGGGCGGCGAGCAGTACTTC
CASSRDRGGEQYF
>-|TRBD2|TRBV4-3|TRBJ2-1
TGCGCCAGCAGCCCGGCCGGGACTAGCGGGAGTTCCTACAATGAGCAGTTCTTC
CASSPAGTSGSSYNEQFF
>-|-|TRBV7-9|TRBJ1-3
TGTGCCAGCAGCTTAGGTCAGGGAATAGATGGAAACACCATATATTTT
CASSLGQGIDGNTIYF
>once|TRBD1|TRBV27|TRBJ1-4
TGTGCCAGCAGTTTGACAGGGGGAAATGAAAAACTGTTTTTT
CASSLTGGNEKLFF
>-|TRBD2|TRBV15|TRBJ2-7
TGTGCCACCAGCAGAGTCGGGACTAGCGGGAGCTTCTACGAGCAGTACTTC
CATSRVGTSGSFYEQYF
>-|TRBD1|TRBV28|TRBJ2-7
TGTGCCAGCAGTTCCGACAGGGGGGCCACCTACGAGCAGTACTTC
CASSSDRGATYEQYF
>-|-|TRBV6-5|TRBJ1-2
TGTGCCAGCAGTTACGCTCAGGCCAACTATGGCTACACCTTC
CASSYAQANYGYTF
>once|TRBD2|TRBV7-2|TRBJ2-1
TGTGCCAGCAGCCCCCGAAGCGGGGCGGCGCGGAATGAGCAGTTCTTC
CASSPRSGAARNEQFF
>-|-|TRBV6-5|TRBJ2-1
TGTGCCAGCAGCACTAAGCGGTACAATGAGCAGTTCTTC
CASSTKRYNEQFF
>-|TRBD1|TRBV5-1|TRBJ2-7
TGCGCCAGCAGCAAGGACAGGGAGAGCTCCTACGAGCAGTACTTC
CASSKDRESSYEQYF
>-|TRBD1|TRBV2|TRBJ2-7
TGTGCCAGCAGCCTCCCACAGGGGGCGGTCTCCTACGAGCAGTACTTC
CASSLPQGAVSYEQYF